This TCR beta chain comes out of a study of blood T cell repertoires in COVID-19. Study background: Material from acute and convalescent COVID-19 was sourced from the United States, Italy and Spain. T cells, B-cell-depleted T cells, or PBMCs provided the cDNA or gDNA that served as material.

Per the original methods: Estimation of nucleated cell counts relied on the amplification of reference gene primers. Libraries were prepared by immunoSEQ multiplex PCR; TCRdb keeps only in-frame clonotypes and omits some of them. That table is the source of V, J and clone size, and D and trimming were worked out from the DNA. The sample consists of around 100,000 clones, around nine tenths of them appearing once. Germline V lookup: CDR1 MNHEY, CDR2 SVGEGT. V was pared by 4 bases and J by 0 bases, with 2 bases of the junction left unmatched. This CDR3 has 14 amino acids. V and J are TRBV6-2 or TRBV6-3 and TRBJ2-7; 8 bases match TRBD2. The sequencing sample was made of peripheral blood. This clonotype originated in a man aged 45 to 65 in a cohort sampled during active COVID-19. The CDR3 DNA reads TGTGCCAGCAGTTCGGGGGGGAGCTCCTACGAGCAGTACTTC. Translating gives CASSSGGSSYEQYF.